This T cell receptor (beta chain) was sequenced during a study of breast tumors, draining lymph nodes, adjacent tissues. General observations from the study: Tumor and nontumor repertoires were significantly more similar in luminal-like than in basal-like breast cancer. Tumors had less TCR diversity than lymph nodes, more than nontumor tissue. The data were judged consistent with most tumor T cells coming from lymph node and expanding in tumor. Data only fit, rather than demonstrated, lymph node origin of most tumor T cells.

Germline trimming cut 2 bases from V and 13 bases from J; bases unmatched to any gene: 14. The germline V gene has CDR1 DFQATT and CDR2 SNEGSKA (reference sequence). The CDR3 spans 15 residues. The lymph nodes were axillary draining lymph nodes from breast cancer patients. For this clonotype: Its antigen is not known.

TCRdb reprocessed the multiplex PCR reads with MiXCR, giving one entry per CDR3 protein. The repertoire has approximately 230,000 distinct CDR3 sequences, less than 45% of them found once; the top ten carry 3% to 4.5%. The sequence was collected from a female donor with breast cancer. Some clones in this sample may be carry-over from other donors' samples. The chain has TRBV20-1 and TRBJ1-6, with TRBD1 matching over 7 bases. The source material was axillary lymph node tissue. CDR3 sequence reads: CSARLVGQRDQPLHF. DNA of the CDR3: TGCAGTGCTAGATTGGTGGGACAGAGGGATCAGCCCCTCCACTTT.